The 25 T cell receptor beta chains below come from one sample, sequenced in a study of beta chain features in type 1 diabetes. Study-wide results and caveats: Among all four CD4+ subsets, Type 1 diabetes patients had TCRB CDR3s that were moderately but significantly shorter.

The entirety of the isolated RNA underwent reverse transcription, so expressed TCRB transcripts were sequenced. Profiling relied on immunoSEQ multiplex PCR, and the TCRdb table lists in-frame clones only, not all of them. The sample holds about 150,000 clones, 9% to 10% seen once. Which antigens these TCRs recognize remains unknown. The sample taken for sequencing was central memory CD4+ T cells from blood. The receptors were sampled from a woman in her thirties with type 1 diabetes.

The chain carries TRBV19 and TRBJ1-1, with D hard to call. Germline V lookup: CDR1 LNHDA, CDR2 SQIVND (reference sequence). The CDR3 runs to 13 residues. The V end was cut by 7 bases, the J end by 7 bases, with 16 bases between. In DNA, the CDR3 is TGTGCCAGTACACCGAGGGCGCTAGGTGAAGCTTTCTTT. Its protein is CASTPRALGEAFF.

The V and J genes are TRBV4-1 and TRBJ2-1, with D unclear. This CDR3 is built from 13 residues. V was trimmed by 1 base and J by 5 bases, leaving 6 bases between them. In germline, CDR1 is MGHRA, CDR2 YSYEKL. The CDR3 region has the DNA TGCGCCAGCAGCCAAGCCCCAGACAATGAGCAGTTCTTC. This codes for CASSQAPDNEQFF.

J is TRBJ2-5 and V is TRBV29-1, with D unclear. Per the germline V gene, CDR1 is SQVTM and CDR2 is ANQGSEA. The CDR3 sequence is 12 residues long. V lost 4 bases to trimming and J lost 2 bases, with 8 bases between them. CDR3 in amino acids: CSVVLGQETQYF. The CDR3 bases are TGCAGCGTTGTTCTCGGGCAAGAGACCCAGTACTTC.

The V and J genes are TRBV4-1 and TRBJ2-1; D uncertain. The CDR3 spans 18 residues. V lost 0 bases and J 3 bases, leaving 18 bases between the germline ends. Germline V gives CDR1 MGHRA, CDR2 YSYEKL. The CDR3 nucleotides are TGCGCCAGCAGCCAAGAAGGCAGCGCCATTCCTTTCTACAATGAGCAGTTCTTC. Translated: CASSQEGSAIPFYNEQFF.

This clone was picked up a small number of times. V usage is TRBV30 and J usage is TRBJ2-1; TRBD1 is a possible D gene (5 bases). The CDR3 runs 14 residues. CDR1 and CDR2 (germline): GTSNPN, SVGIG (reference sequence). The V end lost 2 bases, the J end lost 0 bases, and 8 bases lay between the germline ends. CDR3 nucleotides: TGTGCCTGGAGTAAGACAGACTCCTACAATGAGCAGTTCTTC. Translating gives CAWSKTDSYNEQFF.

This clone has only a few counts. This chain connects TRBV19 to TRBJ2-1; TRBD2 aligns across 11 bases. Germline V gives CDR1 LNHDA, CDR2 SQIVND (reference sequence). The J segment lost 2 bases and the V segment lost 9 bases, leaving 6 bases of the junction unmatched. The CDR3 length is 15 residues. The DNA for the CDR3 is TGTGCCAGCCAGGGGACTAGCGGACCCTACAATGAGCAGTTCTTC. The encoded protein is CASQGTSGPYNEQFF.

The J gene is TRBJ1-1, the V gene TRBV4-1; perhaps TRBD1 as D (6 bases). Germline CDR1 reads MGHRA; CDR2 reads YSYEKL. With 0 bases removed from V and 5 bases from J, the gap between germline ends came to 10 bases. The CDR3 sequence is 14 residues long. CDR3 bases: TGCGCCAGCAGCCAAGATCAGGGGTTGACTGAAGCTTTCTTT. This codes for CASSQDQGLTEAFF.

This clone was observed a handful of times. The rearrangement links TRBV2 to TRBJ2-5; perhaps TRBD2 as D (6 bases). Looked up from germline, CDR1 is SNHLY and CDR2 is FYNNEI. Trimming left V 7 bases short and J 4 bases short, with 16 bases between. CDR3 size: 14 residues. Here the CDR3 reads CASKLVGTGETQYF. The DNA of the CDR3 is TGTGCCAGCAAACTCGTCGGGACTGGAGAGACCCAGTACTTC.

The chain recombines TRBV4-1 with TRBJ1-2; 7 bases match TRBD1. This CDR3 is built from 15 residues. J gave up 5 bases and V 0 bases, and 6 bases lay outside the gene matches. CDR1 is MGHRA, CDR2 YSYEKL, per germline. The CDR3 protein is CASSQDPMTGYGYTF. In DNA, the CDR3 is TGCGCCAGCAGCCAAGATCCTATGACAGGGTATGGCTACACCTTC.

The chain uses TRBV29-1 and TRBJ2-3, with a tentative D call TRBD2 (5 bases). The CDR3 runs to 13 residues. Between the trimmed V and J ends, which lost 7 bases and 0 bases, there was a span of 11 bases. CDR1 SQVTM and CDR2 ANQGSEA come from the germline V gene. The CDR3 spells CSASPGSTDTQYF. As DNA, the CDR3 is TGCAGCGCCTCTCCGGGAAGCACAGATACGCAGTATTTT.

V and J are TRBV2 and TRBJ1-4; 7 nucleotides match TRBD1. V lost 7 bases to trimming and J lost 14 bases; unmatched junction nucleotides: 16. CDR3 length: 14 residues. Germline CDR1 is SNHLY and CDR2 is FYNNEI. DNA of the CDR3: TGTGCCAGCACTGTTGGCCAGGGGGAAGGTTGGCTGTTTTTT. It codes for CASTVGQGEGWLFF.

This clone appeared a few times. Other nucleotide sequences in the sample specify the same CDR3. The rearrangement uses TRBV5-4 and TRBJ1-2; possibly TRBD1 for D (6 bases). The CDR3 has 13 amino acids. Germline CDR1 reads SGHNT; CDR2 reads YYREEE (reference sequence). Trimming removed 4 bases from V and 1 base from J, with 8 bases in between. CDR3 nucleotide sequence: TGTGCCAGCAGCCCGGACAGTAACTATGGCTACACCTTC. The encoded protein is CASSPDSNYGYTF.

This clone turned up a few times. The genes are TRBV11-2 and TRBJ2-1, with TRBD2 identical over 14 bases. Germline CDR1 reads SGHAT; CDR2 reads FQNNGV. After removal of 4 bases from V and 9 bases from J, the junction contained 5 bases not matched to a gene. The CDR3 loop spans 15 amino acids. CDR3 DNA sequence: TGTGCCAGCAGCTACGGACTAGCGGGAGGTGGTGAGCAGTTCTTC. As protein: CASSYGLAGGGEQFF.

The chain joins TRBV2 to TRBJ2-5; TRBD2 agrees at 14 bases. Germline CDR1 SNHLY, CDR2 FYNNEI. This CDR3 spans 15 amino acids. V was pared by 4 bases and J by 5 bases, with 3 bases of the junction left unmatched. CDR3 sequence reads: CASSGGLAGVETQYF. The CDR3 DNA follows: TGTGCCAGCAGTGGGGGACTAGCGGGAGTGGAGACCCAGTACTTC.

This clone was counted ten times or more. The chain couples TRBV7-3 to TRBJ2-1; no reliable D call. This CDR3 contains 14 residues. Per the germline V gene, CDR1 is SGHTA and CDR2 is FQGTGA. Trimming pared 0 bases from V and 1 base from J, leaving 4 bases between. The chain's CDR3 is CASSLTRSYNEQFF. The CDR3, as DNA: TGTGCCAGCAGCTTAACTAGATCCTACAATGAGCAGTTCTTC.

The chain joins TRBV5-6 to TRBJ2-2, with 7 bases aligning to TRBD2. V shed 4 bases and J 1 base; nucleotides not matched to a gene: 4. CDR3 length: 15 residues. Germline CDR1 is SGHDT and CDR2 is YYEEEE. The CDR3 here is CASSRDYMNTGELFF. For the CDR3, the DNA is TGTGCCAGCAGCCGGGACTATATGAACACCGGGGAGCTGTTTTTT.

The V call is TRBV28, the J call TRBJ2-5; TRBD2 might be the D (5 bases). Germline loops: CDR1 MDHEN, CDR2 SYDVKM. There are 13 residues in the CDR3. V was shortened by 8 bases and J by 0 bases, with 10 bases between the two germline ends. CDR3 in amino acids: CASGSGNQETQYF. The CDR3, as DNA: TGTGCCAGCGGGTCCGGGAACCAAGAGACCCAGTACTTC.

The chain couples TRBV6-6 to TRBJ2-7, with D possibly matching TRBD2 (5 bases). V lost 2 bases, J lost 3 bases, and 5 bases lay in between. Germline V gene sequence: CDR1 MNHNY, CDR2 SVGAGI (reference sequence). The CDR3 extends over 12 amino acids. CDR3 residues: CASSYRDYEQYF. The CDR3, as DNA: TGTGCCAGCAGTTACCGGGACTACGAGCAGTACTTC.

This clone showed up just a few times. V is TRBV19 and J is TRBJ1-5; unclear D gene. The length of the CDR3 is 15 residues. Germline CDR1 LNHDA, CDR2 SQIVND (reference sequence). The V and J ends lost 3 bases and 0 bases respectively, with 9 bases between them. Here the CDR3 DNA reads TGTGCCAGTAGTATCCCGGGATATAGCAATCAGCCCCAGCATTTT. Protein product: CASSIPGYSNQPQHF.

This clone was seen a handful of times. The chain carries TRBV28 and TRBJ1-2, with D perhaps TRBD1 (5 bases). Trimming removed 4 bases from V and 9 bases from J, with 15 bases in between. This CDR3 has 13 residues. Germline V gene data show CDR1 as MDHEN and CDR2 as SYDVKM. The CDR3 nucleotides are TGTGCCAGCAGTTCAACAGGCCTTACGCGCTACACCTTC. Its protein product is CASSSTGLTRYTF.

This clone showed up just a few times. The chain carries TRBV28 and TRBJ1-4; 7 bases line up with TRBD1. The length of the CDR3 is 13 residues. The germline V gene encodes CDR1 MDHEN and CDR2 SYDVKM. With 11 bases clipped from V and 8 bases from J, the junction kept 11 bases outside the gene matches. CDR3 in amino acids: CASYHRGREKLFF. In nucleotides, the CDR3 is TGTGCCTCCTACCACAGGGGCCGGGAAAAACTGTTTTTT.

This clone was counted a few times. The chain is built from TRBV27 and TRBJ2-7, with 10 bases fitting TRBD2. Trimming cost V 3 bases and J 3 bases; bases outside gene matches: 2. CDR1 is MNHEY and CDR2 is SMNVEV in the germline V gene (reference sequence). The CDR3 extends over 14 amino acids. For the CDR3, the DNA is TGTGCCAGCAGTTTTCTAGCGGGGGACTACGAGCAGTACTTC. Translating it yields CASSFLAGDYEQYF.

This chain links TRBV7-9 with TRBJ1-2; D ambiguous. The ends were cut back, 1 base at V and 0 bases at J, with 9 bases in the middle. The CDR3 extends over 15 amino acids. Germline loops: CDR1 SEHNR, CDR2 FQNEAQ (reference sequence). This CDR3 reads CASSLDVTPNYGYTF. The CDR3 coding sequence is TGTGCCAGCAGCTTAGACGTTACTCCTAACTATGGCTACACCTTC. The full variable domain, with the rest looked up from reference TRBV7-9 and TRBJ1-2, is DTGVSQNPRHKITKRGQNVTFRCDPISEHNRLYWYRQTLGQGPEFLTYFQNEAQLEKSRLLSDRFSAERPKGSFSTLEIQRTEQGDSAMYLCASSLDVTPNYGYTFGSGTRLTVV.

The sample holds a few counts of this clone. The gene calls are TRBV27 and TRBJ2-5; D might be TRBD1 (6 bases). Trimming took 6 bases from V and 4 from J, leaving 12 bases between them. CDR3 length: 13 amino acids. CDR1 MNHEY and CDR2 SMNVEV come from the germline V gene (reference sequence). In DNA form, the CDR3 reads TGTGCCAGCAGCCACCCAGGGGTAGAGACCCAGTACTTC. This gives the protein CASSHPGVETQYF.

The J gene is TRBJ2-5, the V gene TRBV7-9, with D maybe TRBD2 (6 bases). The germline V gene encodes CDR1 SEHNR and CDR2 FQNEAQ (reference sequence). The CDR3 is 15 amino acids. V shed 6 bases and J shed 2 bases, with 16 bases lying between them. The CDR3 coding sequence is TGTGCCAGCAGTCTTACCCGACTAGTACAAGAGACCCAGTACTTC. Protein: CASSLTRLVQETQYF.